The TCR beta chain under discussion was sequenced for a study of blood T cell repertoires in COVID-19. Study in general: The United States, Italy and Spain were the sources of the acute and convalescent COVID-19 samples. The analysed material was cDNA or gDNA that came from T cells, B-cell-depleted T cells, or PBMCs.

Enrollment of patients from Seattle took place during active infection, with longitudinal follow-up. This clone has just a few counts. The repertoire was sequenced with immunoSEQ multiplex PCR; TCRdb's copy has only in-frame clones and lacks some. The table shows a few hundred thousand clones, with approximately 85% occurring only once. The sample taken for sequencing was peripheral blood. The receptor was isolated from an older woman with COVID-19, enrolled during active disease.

This chain's CDR3 is CASTPRRNGHSDTQYF. The CDR3 coding sequence is TGTGCCAGCACTCCACGGAGAAACGGACACTCGGATACGCAGTATTTT. The chain carries TRBV5-4 and TRBJ2-3, with D maybe TRBD1 (5 bases). V was trimmed by 6 bases and J by 6 bases, leaving 23 bases between them. The CDR3 length is 16 residues. The germline V gene encodes CDR1 SGHNT and CDR2 YYREEE (reference sequence).